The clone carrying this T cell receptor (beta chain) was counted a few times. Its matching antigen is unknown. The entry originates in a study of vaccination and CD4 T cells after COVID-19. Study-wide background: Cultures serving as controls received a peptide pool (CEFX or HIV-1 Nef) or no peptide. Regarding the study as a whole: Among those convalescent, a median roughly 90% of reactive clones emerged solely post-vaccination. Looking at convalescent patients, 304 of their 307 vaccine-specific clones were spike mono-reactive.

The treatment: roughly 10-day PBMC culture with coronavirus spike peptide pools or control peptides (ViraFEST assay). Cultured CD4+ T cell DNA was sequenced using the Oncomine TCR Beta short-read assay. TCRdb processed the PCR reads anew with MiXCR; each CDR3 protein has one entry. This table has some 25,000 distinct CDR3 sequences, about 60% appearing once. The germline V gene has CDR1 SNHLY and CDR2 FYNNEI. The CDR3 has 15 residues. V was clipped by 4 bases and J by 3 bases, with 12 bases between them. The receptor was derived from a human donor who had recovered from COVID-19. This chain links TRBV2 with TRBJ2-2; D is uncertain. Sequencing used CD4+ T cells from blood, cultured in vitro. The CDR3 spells CASSANSLYTGELFF. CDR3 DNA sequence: TGTGCCAGCAGTGCTAACAGCCTGTACACCGGGGAGCTGTTTTTT.